This TCR beta chain comes out of a study of Graves' ophthalmopathy and Graves' hyperthyroidism. Germline CDR1 reads SEHNR; CDR2 reads FQNEAQ (reference sequence). The CDR3 is made up of 14 amino acids. The V and J ends lost 11 bases and 2 bases respectively, with 19 bases between them. Amplification from RNA transcripts yielded the TCR beta CDR3 regions. The first round was an RT-PCR with HTBI primers, and the second round was a multiplex PCR. Via MiXCR, TCRdb re-called the multiplex PCR reads, giving one row per CDR3 protein. In the table there are roughly 1.1 million distinct CDR3 sequences, roughly 35% of which are singletons.

The chain combines TRBV7-9 with TRBJ2-7, with D perhaps TRBD2 (6 bases). The clonotype comes from an adult man with Graves' hyperthyroidism. Sequenced sample: peripheral blood or thyroid tissue (not recorded which). The CDR3 region is CAGGPGTGPYEQYF. DNA for the CDR3: TGTGCCGGCGGCCCAGGGACTGGACCCTACGAGCAGTACTTC.